This T cell receptor (beta chain) derives from a study of T-cell reconstitution after alpha-beta-depleted transplantation in children. Unique molecular identifiers were used to barcode this TCRbeta library. TCRdb redid the calling of the PCR reads with MiXCR, one entry per CDR3 protein. This sample has hundreds of thousands of distinct CDR3 sequences, with 9.9% found just once. V was shortened by 0 bases and J by 3 bases, with 10 bases between the two germline ends. The V gene's germline CDR1 is SGHRS and CDR2 YFSETQ. The CDR3 is 15 residues long. Sequences were derived from PBMCs from the stem cell graft donor, sampled from the stem cell graft. The clonotype comes from a human donor who donated a stem cell graft to a child with SCID. This sequence joins TRBV5-1 and TRBJ2-1; maybe TRBD2 (6 bases). The DNA for the CDR3 is TGCGCCAGCAGCTTGGTGGCGGGGAACTACAATGAGCAGTTCTTC. It codes for CASSLVAGNYNEQFF.